Below, 16 T cell receptor beta chains from the same sample are listed, as sequenced in a study of memory CD4+ T cells and cytomegalovirus serostatus. Single viable CD3+CD4+CD8-CD45RO+ cells were sorted as the memory CD4+ T cells. Data came from immunoSEQ multiplex PCR; TCRdb stores just in-frame clones and leaves some out. The sample includes tens of thousands of clones, over 65% seen only once; the top ten take approximately 0.64%. The source material was memory CD4+ T cells from blood. The source of these receptors is an adult in good health and CMV-seronegative.

The V and J genes are TRBV19 and TRBJ2-3; TRBD2 matches 13 bases. Germline V CDR1 and CDR2: LNHDA, SQIVND (reference sequence). CDR3 size: 15 residues. J was trimmed by 6 bases and V by 6 bases; bases with no gene match: 6. The CDR3 region has the DNA TGTGCCAGTAGGACTAGCGGGGGGATTGTGGATACGCAGTATTTT. Translated: CASRTSGGIVDTQYF. Full variable domain (rest looked up from reference TRBV19 and TRBJ2-3): DGGITQSPKYLFRKEGQNVTLSCEQNLNHDAMYWYRQDPGQGLRLIYYSQIVNDFQKGDIAEGYSVSREKKESFPLTVTSAQKNPTAFYLCASRTSGGIVDTQYFGPGTRLTVL.

This clone was seen just once. The chain carries TRBV7-1 and TRBJ2-1, with TRBD2 matching 8 bases. TRBV7-1 is an ORF; its function is uncertain. The CDR3 is 14 residues long. V was pared by 5 bases and J by 5 bases, with 5 bases of the junction left unmatched. CDR3: CASSLTSGNNEQFF. As DNA, the CDR3 is TGTGCCAGCAGCCTAACTAGCGGAAACAATGAGCAGTTCTTC.

Here the CDR3 reads CASSPLGRRNTIYF. The CDR3 nucleotides read TGTGCCAGCAGCCCCCTTGGCAGGCGAAACACCATATATTTT. The chain recombines TRBV4-2 with TRBJ1-3; D is uncertain. Per the germline V gene, CDR1 is LGHNA and CDR2 is YNFKEQ. The CDR3 spans 14 residues. Trimming took 4 bases from V and 5 from J, leaving 12 bases between them.

V is TRBV10-3 and J is TRBJ1-1; no clear D. The CDR3 is 13 residues long. Looked up from germline, CDR1 is ENHRY and CDR2 is SYGVKD. With 0 bases removed from V and 4 bases from J, the gap between germline ends came to 6 bases. Written as DNA, the CDR3 is TGTGCCATCAGTGAGTCGAGGGTCACTGAAGCTTTCTTT. It codes for CAISESRVTEAFF.

The chain uses TRBV5-1 and TRBJ2-7, with D maybe TRBD2 (5 bases). This CDR3 comprises 14 residues. V was cut by 2 bases and J by 7 bases, with 16 bases left in between. Germline V gene sequence: CDR1 SGHRS, CDR2 YFSETQ. The CDR3 loop is CASSLSPGIKEQYF. DNA for the CDR3: TGCGCCAGCAGCTTATCTCCGGGAATCAAGGAGCAGTACTTC.

CDR3: CASWDRGRLGEQFF. The CDR3 region has the DNA TGTGCCAGCTGGGACAGGGGGCGTCTCGGTGAGCAGTTCTTC. The chain combines TRBV10-3 with TRBJ2-1; 12 nucleotides align to TRBD1. V gave up 10 bases and J gave up 9 bases; unmatched junction bases: 10. CDR3 size: 14 residues. Germline CDR1 reads ENHRY; CDR2 reads SYGVKD.

The rearrangement joins TRBV5-1 to TRBJ1-6, with D possibly TRBD1 on 6 matching bases. Trimming stripped 0 bases from V and 7 bases from J, with 11 bases between. The CDR3 totals 15 residues. Germline values: CDR1 SGHRS, CDR2 YFSETQ. The CDR3 DNA reads TGCGCCAGCAGCTTGGCCGGGCAGGGGAATTCACCCCTCCACTTT. Protein product: CASSLAGQGNSPLHF.

This chain links TRBV5-1 with TRBJ2-7, with 11 bases fitting TRBD1. This CDR3 region has 15 residues. V lost 3 bases, J lost 6 bases, and 8 bases stayed unmatched. Germline V CDR1 and CDR2: SGHRS, YFSETQ. This CDR3 reads CASSSQGQGASEQYF. The CDR3 region has the DNA TGCGCCAGCAGCTCTCAAGGACAGGGGGCATCCGAGCAGTACTTC. The entire variable domain, with the rest obtained from reference TRBV5-1 and TRBJ2-7, is as follows: KAGVTQTPRYLIKTRGQQVTLSCSPISGHRSVSWYQQTPGQGLQFLFEYFSETQRNKGNFPGRFSGRQFSNSRSEMNVSTLELGDSALYLCASSSQGQGASEQYFGPGTRLTVT.

The V and J genes are TRBV7-9 and TRBJ1-2, with D uncertain. The CDR3 consists of 17 residues. Per germline, CDR1 SEHNR and CDR2 FQNEAQ (reference sequence). Trimming stripped 2 bases from V and 2 bases from J, with 18 bases between. The CDR3 protein is CASSLFPGWAGNYGYTF. The CDR3 nucleotides are TGTGCCAGCAGCTTATTTCCGGGGTGGGCGGGAAACTATGGCTACACCTTC.

The V call is TRBV10-3, the J call TRBJ2-7; TRBD2 aligns across 13 bases. The CDR3 runs 16 residues. V lost 7 bases, J lost 3 bases, and 9 bases stayed unmatched. Germline CDR1 ENHRY, CDR2 SYGVKD. In DNA, the CDR3 is TGTGCCATCACTGACCGCGGACTAGCGGGGGACTACGAGCAGTACTTC. Translation: CAITDRGLAGDYEQYF.

The chain uses TRBV5-4 and TRBJ2-2; TRBD1 is a possible D gene (6 bases). With 4 bases removed from V and 1 base from J, the gap between germline ends came to 14 bases. Looked up from germline, CDR1 is SGHNT and CDR2 is YYREEE (reference sequence). The CDR3 runs 16 residues. The DNA for the CDR3 is TGTGCCAGCAGCCCCGGTGGCAGGGGGAACACCGGGGAGCTGTTTTTT. This translates into CASSPGGRGNTGELFF.

This clone was seen a single time. The junction and the germline gene differ at one end; a read error may be behind it. This rearrangement joins TRBV7-7 to TRBJ2-2; possibly TRBD2 for D (5 bases). CDR1 is SSHAT, CDR2 FNYEAQ, per germline (reference sequence). This CDR3 spans 16 amino acids. CDR3 coding DNA: TGTGCTAGCAGCGACCGGGGAGCTCAAAACACCGGGGAGCTGTTTTTT. As protein: CASSDRGAQNTGELFF.

This chain links TRBV7-2 with TRBJ1-6; the match to TRBD1 covers 10 bases. J lost 10 bases, V lost 5 bases, and 17 bases had no gene match. CDR1 is SGHTA and CDR2 is FQGNSA in the germline V gene. The CDR3 covers 18 residues. This chain's CDR3 is CASSATLQGQGRGSPLHF. The CDR3 DNA is TGTGCCAGCAGCGCGACCCTGCAGGGACAGGGGCGAGGGTCACCCCTCCACTTT. Based on the CDR3 plus reference TRBV7-2 and TRBJ1-6, the full variable domain is GAGVSQSPSNKVTEKGKDVELRCDPISGHTALYWYRQSLGQGLEFLIYFQGNSAPDKSGLPSDRFSAERTGGSVSTLTIQRTQQEDSAVYLCASSATLQGQGRGSPLHFGNGTRLTVT.

The gene calls are TRBV15 and TRBJ1-2; 9 nucleotides line up with TRBD1. This CDR3 is 17 amino acids long. The germline V gene has CDR1 LNHNV and CDR2 YYDKDF (reference sequence). V lost 1 base and J lost 3; bases outside the gene matches: 9. CDR3 amino acids: CATSRASGDRAYYGYTF. The CDR3 DNA follows: TGTGCCACCAGCAGAGCCTCAGGGGACAGGGCATACTATGGCTACACCTTC.

The V and J genes are TRBV5-1 and TRBJ2-1; 8 bases are a match to TRBD2. The CDR3 covers 14 residues. The V and J ends lost 4 bases and 8 bases, in that order; junction bases with no gene match: 8. Germline V gene sequence: CDR1 SGHRS, CDR2 YFSETQ. The CDR3 DNA reads TGCGCCAGCAGCACGGGGACTAGGATCGATGAGCAGTTCTTC. Protein sequence: CASSTGTRIDEQFF.

This clone has just one count. The V call is TRBV5-1, the J call TRBJ1-1; D remains unclear. Trimming removed 3 bases at V and 1 base at J, with 10 bases between. The germline CDR1 and CDR2 sequences are SGHRS and YFSETQ. This CDR3 comprises 14 residues. CDR3 region: CASSWSSKNTEAFF. The CDR3 DNA is TGCGCCAGCAGCTGGTCGTCCAAGAACACTGAAGCTTTCTTT.